A selection of T cell receptor beta chains follows, all from one sample in a study of blood T cell repertoires in COVID-19. Only in-frame clones appear in the TCRdb table, and some are missing; sequencing was by immunoSEQ multiplex PCR. The repertoire consists of around 230,000 clones, with roughly 85% occurring once and the leading ten covering 2.2%. The sequenced sample consisted of peripheral blood. The receptor set was obtained from a man aged 30 to 39 who had recovered from COVID-19. Both conserved end residues are part of each CDR3. D genes are given only for firm matches. Not every row has a clone size; where given, it reads once, few, many or a size class.

. | TRBJ2-3 | TRBD2 | TRBV6-6 | CASSQYRGGDTQYF | TGTGCCAGCAGTCAATACCGGGGGGGAGATACGCAGTATTTT
. | TRBJ2-5 | . | TRBV2 | CASIRGGAQTQYF | TGTGCCAGCATTAGAGGGGGGGCGCAGACCCAGTACTTC
. | TRBJ1-2 | . | TRBV28 | CASSLLGGGEGGYTF | TGTGCCAGCAGTTTATTAGGTGGGGGCGAAGGTGGCTACACCTTC
. | TRBJ1-2 | . | TRBV2 | CASIRAYGYTF | TGTGCCAGCATCAGGGCGTATGGCTACACCTTC
. | TRBJ2-7 | . | TRBV3-1/TRBV3-2 | CASSQVWTAAYEQYF | TGTGCCAGCAGCCAAGTCTGGACTGCGGCCTACGAGCAGTACTTC
. | TRBJ2-3 | . | TRBV11-3 | CASSPRGGARDTQYF | TGTGCCAGCAGCCCTAGGGGGGGGGCACGCGATACGCAGTATTTT
. | TRBJ1-2 | . | TRBV30 | CALEEGRGPYGYTF | TGTGCCTTAGAGGAGGGGCGCGGGCCCTATGGCTACACCTTC
. | TRBJ2-3 | TRBD1 | TRBV6-5 | CASRGQGAKDTQYF | TGTGCCAGCAGGGGACAGGGGGCCAAGGATACGCAGTATTTT
. | TRBJ1-1 | . | TRBV7-9 | CASSLGQENTEAFF | TGTGCCAGCAGCTTAGGACAGGAGAACACTGAAGCTTTCTTT
. | TRBJ2-6 | . | TRBV7-9 | CASSLGVTALGANVLTF | TGTGCCAGCAGCTTAGGTGTAACAGCTCTGGGGGCCAACGTCCTGACTTTC
. | TRBJ1-6 | . | TRBV25-1 | CASSAGGSDNSPLHF | TGTGCCAGCAGTGCTGGTGGCAGCGATAATTCACCCCTCCACTTT
. | TRBJ1-3 | . | TRBV10-3 | CASSGQTWGRNTIYF | TGTGCCTCTTCCGGTCAAACCTGGGGGCGAAACACCATATATTTT
once | TRBJ1-2 | TRBD1 | TRBV27 | CASSSPGQGYGYTF | TGTGCCAGCAGTTCTCCGGGACAGGGTTATGGCTACACCTTC
once | TRBJ2-7 | . | TRBV5-5 | CASRIFGGSYEQYF | TGTGCCAGCAGGATTTTCGGGGGTTCCTACGAGCAGTACTTC
. | TRBJ1-4 | TRBD1 | TRBV5-5 | CASSFDAWTGLNEKLFF | TGTGCCAGCAGCTTTGACGCCTGGACAGGCCTTAATGAAAAACTGTTTTTT
. | TRBJ1-1 | TRBD1 | TRBV29-1 | CSVLDRVVSFKAFF | TGCAGCGTGTTGGACAGGGTAGTTTCTTTTAAAGCTTTCTTT
. | TRBJ1-2 | TRBD1 | TRBV5-1 | CASSPTGQGEYYTF | TGCGCCAGCAGCCCTACCGGACAGGGGGAGTACTACACCTTC
. | TRBJ2-3 | TRBD1 | TRBV6-5 | CASSYSGTGSTDTQYF | TGTGCCAGCAGTTACTCCGGGACAGGGAGCACAGATACGCAGTATTTT
once | TRBJ2-1 | TRBD1 | TRBV6-2/TRBV6-3 | CASSYSGQGARNEQFF | TGTGCCAGCAGTTACTCAGGCCAGGGGGCGCGAAATGAGCAGTTCTTC
. | TRBJ1-5 | . | TRBV19 | CASSTPPGEGVNQPQHF | TGTGCCAGTAGTACCCCCCCGGGGGAGGGGGTAAATCAGCCCCAGCATTTT
. | TRBJ1-6 | . | TRBV3-1/TRBV3-2 | CASSHQVSDSPLHF | TGTGCCAGCAGCCATCAAGTTTCGGATTCACCCCTCCACTTT
. | TRBJ2-2 | . | TRBV5-8 | CASSPPPDKLFF | TGTGCCAGCAGCCCTCCTCCCGACAAGCTGTTTTTT
. | TRBJ1-6 | . | TRBV30 | CAFRQGSSPLHF | TGTGCCTTTCGGCAGGGTTCTTCACCCCTCCACTTT
. | TRBJ1-2 | . | TRBV5-5 | CASSPDINYGYTF | TGTGCCAGCAGCCCGGACATTAACTATGGCTACACCTTC
. | TRBJ2-5 | TRBD2 | TRBV6-2/TRBV6-3 | CASSYLILLAGEETQYF | TGTGCCAGCAGTTACCTGATCCTACTAGCGGGGGAAGAGACCCAGTACTTC
. | TRBJ2-3 | . | TRBV29-1 | CSDLVGIDITDTQYF | TGCAGCGATCTTGTGGGCATAGACATCACAGATACGCAGTATTTT
. | TRBJ2-5 | . | TRBV7-7 | CASSLGAGRWETQYF | TGTGCCAGCAGCTTAGGTGCAGGGCGATGGGAGACCCAGTACTTC
. | TRBJ2-2 | . | TRBV6-5 | CASSRTGTTGELFF | TGTGCCAGCAGTCGAACAGGGACAACCGGGGAGCTGTTTTTT
. | TRBJ2-7 | . | TRBV5-4 | CASSLPAGSYEQYF | TGTGCCAGCAGCTTACCTGCAGGCTCCTACGAGCAGTACTTC
. | TRBJ1-2 | . | TRBV4-1 | CASSQASGVAYGYTF | TGCGCCAGCAGCCAAGCTTCAGGGGTAGCTTACGGCTACACCTTC
. | TRBJ2-4 | . | TRBV7-8 | CASSTYRGGNIQYF | TGTGCCAGCAGCACCTACAGGGGAGGAAACATTCAGTACTTC
. | TRBJ1-2 | . | TRBV12-3/TRBV12-4 | CASRSRDHGYTF | TGTGCCAGCCGGAGCAGGGATCATGGCTACACCTTC
once | TRBJ1-1 | TRBD1 | TRBV10-3 | CAISDRGFSEAFF | TGTGCCATCAGCGACAGGGGCTTCTCTGAAGCTTTCTTT
. | TRBJ2-5 | TRBD1 | TRBV6-1 | CASSEAWGTGPETQYF | TGTGCCAGCAGTGAAGCTTGGGGGACAGGGCCAGAGACCCAGTACTTC
. | TRBJ1-5 | . | TRBV6-4 | CASSRQAVVGCFDQPQHF | TGTGCCAGCAGTCGACAGGCCGTTGTTGGTTGCTTTGATCAGCCCCAGCATTTT
. | TRBJ2-1 | . | TRBV19 | CASNIGTGAYNEQFF | TGTGCCAGTAACATCGGGACGGGGGCCTACAATGAGCAGTTCTTC
. | TRBJ2-2 | . | TRBV7-2 | CASSSRETGELFF | TGTGCCAGCAGCTCTCGAGAGACCGGGGAGCTGTTTTTT
. | TRBJ2-1 | TRBD2 | TRBV20-1 | CSASIPSGGANEQFF | TGCAGTGCTAGTATTCCTAGCGGGGGGGCCAATGAGCAGTTCTTC
few | TRBJ1-1 | . | TRBV6-1 | CASSDWPGGVTEAFF | TGTGCCAGCAGTGATTGGCCGGGGGGCGTCACTGAAGCTTTCTTT
once | TRBJ1-5 | . | TRBV12-3/TRBV12-4 | CASSLRENQPQHF | TGTGCCAGCAGTTTACGGGAGAATCAGCCCCAGCATTTT
. | TRBJ1-2 | TRBD1 | TRBV6-2/TRBV6-3 | CASSHRDRGPVNYGYTF | TGTGCCAGCAGCCACCGGGACAGGGGGCCTGTTAACTATGGCTACACCTTC
few | TRBJ2-7 | TRBD1 | TRBV5-4 | CASSSRDRGVYEQYF | TGTGCCAGCAGCTCCCGGGACAGGGGAGTGTACGAGCAGTACTTC
. | TRBJ1-2 | . | TRBV6-5 | CASRDGQYEGYTF | TGTGCCAGCAGGGATGGACAGTACGAGGGCTACACCTTC
. | TRBJ2-3 | TRBD1 | TRBV29-1 | CSVEDHGTGIDTQYF | TGCAGCGTTGAAGATCACGGGACAGGGATAGATACGCAGTATTTT
. | TRBJ2-5 | TRBD1 | TRBV9 | CASRPGTGMETQYF | TGTGCCAGCAGACCAGGGACAGGGATGGAGACCCAGTACTTC
. | TRBJ1-2 | TRBD1 | TRBV5-6 | CASSSITGDYGYTF | TGTGCCAGCAGCTCGATTACAGGGGACTATGGCTACACCTTC
. | TRBJ2-3 | . | TRBV12-5 | CASGLGRVNKARTDTQYF | TGTGCTAGTGGTTTGGGCAGGGTGAACAAGGCACGCACAGATACGCAGTATTTT
. | TRBJ1-1 | . | TRBV2 | CASSGEGGITEAFF | TGTGCCAGCAGTGGAGAGGGAGGGATCACTGAAGCTTTCTTT
. | TRBJ1-4 | . | TRBV3-1/TRBV3-2 | CASSQAGPNLFATNEKLFF | TGTGCCAGCAGCCAGGCGGGGCCAAACCTTTTTGCAACTAATGAAAAACTGTTTTTT
. | TRBJ1-2 | . | TRBV7-9 | CASSWHSTDNYGYTF | TGTGCCAGCAGCTGGCATTCGACAGACAACTATGGCTACACCTTC
. | TRBJ2-5 | TRBD2 | TRBV7-6 | CASSLMSASGGYQETQYF | TGTGCCAGCAGCTTAATGTCCGCTAGCGGGGGGTACCAAGAGACCCAGTACTTC